These T cell receptor beta chains were read from a single sample in a study of response to subunit inactivated influenza vaccine. One entry per CDR3 protein results from TCRdb running MiXCR on the RT-PCR reads. The table records about 480,000 distinct CDR3 sequences, about an eighth of them present only once. The material was PBMCs from blood, obtained roughly 47 days after vaccination. These receptor sequences come from a man aged 50 to 59 who received an inactivated influenza vaccine. Both conserved end residues are part of each CDR3. A D gene is named only where the DNA matches it firmly. A row's size may be missing; if present it is once, few, many or a size class.

DNA | CDR3 | size | J | D | V
TGTGCCAGCAGCCATCCCAGGGTTACGGGCTCCTACGAGCAGTACTTC | CASSHPRVTGSYEQYF | few | TRBJ2-7 | . | TRBV11-2
TGTGCCAGCAGCCCATTAGCGGGGGCCTCCTACGAGCAGTACTTC | CASSPLAGASYEQYF | . | TRBJ2-7 | TRBD2 | TRBV12-3/TRBV12-4
TGTGCCAGCAGCTCCCTCGGGGTAACGAACACCGGGGAGCTGTTTTTT | CASSSLGVTNTGELFF | many | TRBJ2-2 | . | TRBV7-2
TGCGCCAGCAGCCGTGAGGGGATTAATGAAAAACTGTTTTTT | CASSREGINEKLFF | few | TRBJ1-4 | . | TRBV5-1
TGTGCCAGCAGCCCTGGCAGGCTGGGCACAGATACGCAGTATTTT | CASSPGRLGTDTQYF | . | TRBJ2-3 | . | TRBV7-8
TGCAGTGCTAGTCCGGGGGCGAGCCAAGAGACCCAGTACTTC | CSASPGASQETQYF | . | TRBJ2-5 | . | TRBV20-1
TGTGCCAGCAGCCCTCCGACAGCCACCGGGGAGCTGTTTTTT | CASSPPTATGELFF | . | TRBJ2-2 | . | TRBV28
TGTGCCAGCAGCGTAGGGGCAGCACCGAACACTGAAGCTTTCTTT | CASSVGAAPNTEAFF | . | TRBJ1-1 | . | TRBV9
TGTGCCAGCAACCAACCGGCGTCTAGCGGATCCTACGAGCAGTACTTC | CASNQPASSGSYEQYF | . | TRBJ2-7 | TRBD2 | TRBV7-2
TGTGCCAGCACCGAGACAGGGAAAGGTGGCTACACCTTC | CASTETGKGGYTF | many | TRBJ1-2 | TRBD1 | TRBV6-1
TGTGCCAGCAGTTCCGGGACAGGCACTGGAAACACCATATATTTT | CASSSGTGTGNTIYF | . | TRBJ1-3 | TRBD1 | TRBV12-3/TRBV12-4
TGCGCCAGCAGCTTTGCGGGAGTTTGGGAAGAGACCCAGTACTTC | CASSFAGVWEETQYF | . | TRBJ2-5 | TRBD2 | TRBV5-1
TGCGGCAGCGGGGAAGTGGGTACGTTTGAGCAGTTCTTC | CGSGEVGTFEQFF | . | TRBJ2-1 | TRBD2 | TRBV20-1
TGTGCCAGCAGCTTACGGAACAGGGCTTTACAAGAGCAGTTCTTC | CASSLRNRALQEQFF | . | TRBJ2-1 | . | TRBV7-6
TGCGCCAGTGCGAGGGACAGCGTCACAGATACGCAGTATTTT | CASARDSVTDTQYF | many | TRBJ2-3 | TRBD1 | TRBV5-1
TGCGCCAGCAGCCAAGACAGGGTGGGCACTGAAGCTTTCTTT | CASSQDRVGTEAFF | many | TRBJ1-1 | . | TRBV4-3
TGTGCCAGCAGCCCCCCCCCGACGGTGACCCGATACGAGCAGTACTTC | CASSPPPTVTRYEQYF | . | TRBJ2-7 | . | TRBV3-1
TGCAGTGCTAGCCGGACAGCCGTTAGCAATCAGCCCCAGCATTTT | CSASRTAVSNQPQHF | few | TRBJ1-5 | . | TRBV20-1
TGTGCCAGTGTTCGAGGCAACTCCTACGAGCAGTACTTC | CASVRGNSYEQYF | . | TRBJ2-7 | . | TRBV7-9
TGTGCCAGCAGCGTACAGGGATTGGTAAACGAGCAGTACTTC | CASSVQGLVNEQYF | . | TRBJ2-7 | . | TRBV5-5
TGTGCCATCAGTGGTACAGGAAACTATGGCTACACCTTC | CAISGTGNYGYTF | few | TRBJ1-2 | . | TRBV10-3
TGTGCCAGCAGCGCGCCCCGCGAGCAGTACTTC | CASSAPREQYF | few | TRBJ2-7 | . | TRBV6-2/TRBV6-3
TGTGCCAGCAGCTTTTGGATCCCGGACCACAAAAACATTCAGTACTTC | CASSFWIPDHKNIQYF | few | TRBJ2-4 | . | TRBV11-2
TGTGCCACCCTCCAAGGCCGATTCTATGGCTACACCTTC | CATLQGRFYGYTF | few | TRBJ1-2 | . | TRBV6-6
TGTGCTAGCAGCGACGACAGGGGGGATACGCAGTATTTT | CASSDDRGDTQYF | few | TRBJ2-3 | TRBD1 | TRBV7-7
TGCGCCAGCAGCTTGGCCATGGGGCAGGGGGAGACCCAGTACTTC | CASSLAMGQGETQYF | few | TRBJ2-5 | . | TRBV5-1
TGTGCCAGCAGTTCCCCGGGCCCCTACGAGCAGTACTTC | CASSSPGPYEQYF | few | TRBJ2-7 | . | TRBV27
TGTGCCAGCAGCCGAGGGACAGGGCCCCTGGAGCAGTACTTC | CASSRGTGPLEQYF | few | TRBJ2-7 | TRBD1 | TRBV7-8
TGCGCCAGCAGCGAGGGACTAGCCTCGGAGACCCAGTACTTC | CASSEGLASETQYF | . | TRBJ2-5 | TRBD2 | TRBV5-1
TGTGCCAGCAGCTTAGGTGGACGGGTATCAGAGACCCAGTACTTC | CASSLGGRVSETQYF | many | TRBJ2-5 | . | TRBV7-6
TGCGCCAGCAGCTTAGACAGGGGGTTCCACGAGCAGTACTTC | CASSLDRGFHEQYF | . | TRBJ2-7 | TRBD1 | TRBV5-1
TGTGCCAGCAGTTTTTCACAGGGCGCTCTCCCGTACTTC | CASSFSQGALPYF | . | TRBJ2-7 | . | TRBV27
TGTGCCAGCAGCCTACAGGGGGGGGTCAAAAACATTCAGTACTTC | CASSLQGGVKNIQYF | few | TRBJ2-4 | . | TRBV7-9
TGTGCCAGCAGCTTAGCGGCAGGAAACAATGAGCAGTTCTTC | CASSLAAGNNEQFF | many | TRBJ2-1 | . | TRBV7-2
TGTGCCACCAGCAGAGGTCGACTAGCGGCCCCCTACAATGAGCAGTTCTTC | CATSRGRLAAPYNEQFF | many | TRBJ2-1 | TRBD2 | TRBV15
TGTGCCAGCAGCCGGGGGACAGGACCTCTTTCCTACAATGAGCAGTTCTTC | CASSRGTGPLSYNEQFF | . | TRBJ2-1 | TRBD1 | TRBV7-6
TGTGCCAGCAGCGGTGGACTAGCGAAGAAAGAGACCCAGTACTTC | CASSGGLAKKETQYF | few | TRBJ2-5 | TRBD2 | TRBV6-1
TGTGCCAGCAGCCCTACGTCTGCGGGAGGCTACAATGAGCAGTTCTTC | CASSPTSAGGYNEQFF | . | TRBJ2-1 | TRBD2 | TRBV7-9
TGTGCCAGCAGTCCCCCCCGGATGAACACTGAAGCTTTCTTT | CASSPPRMNTEAFF | few | TRBJ1-1 | . | TRBV6-1
TGTGCCAGCAGTCCCTTTGCGGGGGGGCCGAATGAGCAGTTCTTC | CASSPFAGGPNEQFF | . | TRBJ2-1 | TRBD2 | TRBV27
TGTGCCATCACCGGGGACCGACGGCAGACCCAGTACTTC | CAITGDRRQTQYF | . | TRBJ2-5 | . | TRBV10-3
TGTGCCAGCAGTTTATTTGGGACATCGAGCTACGAGCAGTACTTC | CASSLFGTSSYEQYF | few | TRBJ2-7 | . | TRBV12-3/TRBV12-4
TGTGCCAGCAGCGGTCTGGCTGCCTCCCTCGGCACAGATACGCAGTATTTT | CASSGLAASLGTDTQYF | few | TRBJ2-3 | . | TRBV9
TGCGCCAGCAGCTTAATGAGGGGCTCGACAGATACGCAGTATTTT | CASSLMRGSTDTQYF | few | TRBJ2-3 | . | TRBV5-1
TGTGCCAGCAGCTTGAGGTGGGACAGAGCTCAAGAGACCCAGTACTTC | CASSLRWDRAQETQYF | few | TRBJ2-5 | TRBD1 | TRBV5-6